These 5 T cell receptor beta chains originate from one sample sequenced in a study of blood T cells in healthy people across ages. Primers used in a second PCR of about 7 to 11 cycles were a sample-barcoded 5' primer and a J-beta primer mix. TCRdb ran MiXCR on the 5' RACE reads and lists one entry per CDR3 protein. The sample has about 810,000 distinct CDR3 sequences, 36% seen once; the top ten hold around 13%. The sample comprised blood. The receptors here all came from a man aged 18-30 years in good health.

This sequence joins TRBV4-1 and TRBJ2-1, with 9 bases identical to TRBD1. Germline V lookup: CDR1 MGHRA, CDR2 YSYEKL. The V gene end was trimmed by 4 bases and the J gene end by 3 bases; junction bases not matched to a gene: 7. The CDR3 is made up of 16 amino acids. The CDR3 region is CASSPRGQGFYNEQFF. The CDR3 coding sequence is TGCGCCAGCAGCCCAAGGGGACAGGGCTTCTACAATGAGCAGTTCTTC.

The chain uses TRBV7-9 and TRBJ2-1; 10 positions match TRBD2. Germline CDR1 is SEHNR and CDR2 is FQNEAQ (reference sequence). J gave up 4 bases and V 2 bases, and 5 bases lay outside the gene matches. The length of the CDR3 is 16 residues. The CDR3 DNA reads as TGTGCCAGCAGCTTATTCCCTAGCGGGGGTTACAATGAGCAGTTCTTC. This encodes CASSLFPSGGYNEQFF.

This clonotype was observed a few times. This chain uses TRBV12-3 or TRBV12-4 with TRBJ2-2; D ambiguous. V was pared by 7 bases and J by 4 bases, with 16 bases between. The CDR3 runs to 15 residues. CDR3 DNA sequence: TGTGCCAGCACTATGACCTGGGGTGGCACCGGGGAGCTGTTTTTT. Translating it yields CASTMTWGGTGELFF.

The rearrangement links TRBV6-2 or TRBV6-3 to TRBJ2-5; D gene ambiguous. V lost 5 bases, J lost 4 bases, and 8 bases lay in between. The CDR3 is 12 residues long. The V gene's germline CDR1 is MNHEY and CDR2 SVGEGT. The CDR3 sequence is CASSTFRETQYF. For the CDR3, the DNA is TGTGCCAGCAGTACTTTCAGAGAGACCCAGTACTTC.

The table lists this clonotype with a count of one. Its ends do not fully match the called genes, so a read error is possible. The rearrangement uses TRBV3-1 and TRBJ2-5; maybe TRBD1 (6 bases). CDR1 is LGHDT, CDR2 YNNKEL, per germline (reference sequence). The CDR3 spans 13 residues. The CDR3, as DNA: TGTGCCAGCAGGAAACAGGGTCAAGAGATCCAGTACTTC. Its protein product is CASRKQGQEIQYF.